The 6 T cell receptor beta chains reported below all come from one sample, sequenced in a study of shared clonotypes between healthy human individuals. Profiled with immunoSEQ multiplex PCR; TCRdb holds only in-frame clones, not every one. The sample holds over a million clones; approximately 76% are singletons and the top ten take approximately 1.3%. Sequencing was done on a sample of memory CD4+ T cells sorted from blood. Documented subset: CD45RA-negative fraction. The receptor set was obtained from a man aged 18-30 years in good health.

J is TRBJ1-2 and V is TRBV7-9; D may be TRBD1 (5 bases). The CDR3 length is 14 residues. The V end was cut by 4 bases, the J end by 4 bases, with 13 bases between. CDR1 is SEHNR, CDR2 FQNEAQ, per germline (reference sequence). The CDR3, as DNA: TGTGCCAGCAGCTCCCGACAGTTCGTCTATGGCTACACCTTC. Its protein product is CASSSRQFVYGYTF.

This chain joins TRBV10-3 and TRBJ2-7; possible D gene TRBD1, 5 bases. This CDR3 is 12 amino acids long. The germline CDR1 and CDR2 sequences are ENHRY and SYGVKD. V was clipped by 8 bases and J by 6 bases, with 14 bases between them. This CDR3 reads CAIGAAHSEQYF. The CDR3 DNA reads TGTGCCATCGGGGCGGCCCACAGCGAGCAGTACTTC.

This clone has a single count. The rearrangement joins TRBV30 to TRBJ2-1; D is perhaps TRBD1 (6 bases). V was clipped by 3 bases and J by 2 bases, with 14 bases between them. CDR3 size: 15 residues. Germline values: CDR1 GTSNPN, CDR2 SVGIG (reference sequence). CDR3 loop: CAWSPLDSTYNEQFF. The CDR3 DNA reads TGTGCCTGGAGCCCCTTGGACAGCACCTACAATGAGCAGTTCTTC.

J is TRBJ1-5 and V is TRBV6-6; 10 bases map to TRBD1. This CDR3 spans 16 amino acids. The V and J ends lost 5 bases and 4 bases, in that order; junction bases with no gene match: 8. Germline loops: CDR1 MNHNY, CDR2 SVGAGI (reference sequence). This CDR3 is CASSPGTGVRNQPQHF. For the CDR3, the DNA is TGTGCCAGCAGTCCCGGGACAGGGGTAAGGAATCAGCCCCAGCATTTT.

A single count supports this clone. The CDR3 region is CASSNEPETTNEKLFF. In DNA, the CDR3 is TGTGCCAGCAGCAATGAACCGGAAACAACTAATGAAAAACTGTTTTTT. The chain is built from TRBV21-1 and TRBJ1-4. TRBV21-1 is a pseudogene segment. The length of the CDR3 is 16 residues.

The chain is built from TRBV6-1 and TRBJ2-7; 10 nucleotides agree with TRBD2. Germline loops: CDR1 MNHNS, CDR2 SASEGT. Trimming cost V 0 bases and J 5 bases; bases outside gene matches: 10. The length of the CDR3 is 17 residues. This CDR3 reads CASSEALRTSGRNEQYF. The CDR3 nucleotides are TGTGCCAGCAGTGAAGCGCTTCGGACTAGCGGAAGGAACGAGCAGTACTTC.